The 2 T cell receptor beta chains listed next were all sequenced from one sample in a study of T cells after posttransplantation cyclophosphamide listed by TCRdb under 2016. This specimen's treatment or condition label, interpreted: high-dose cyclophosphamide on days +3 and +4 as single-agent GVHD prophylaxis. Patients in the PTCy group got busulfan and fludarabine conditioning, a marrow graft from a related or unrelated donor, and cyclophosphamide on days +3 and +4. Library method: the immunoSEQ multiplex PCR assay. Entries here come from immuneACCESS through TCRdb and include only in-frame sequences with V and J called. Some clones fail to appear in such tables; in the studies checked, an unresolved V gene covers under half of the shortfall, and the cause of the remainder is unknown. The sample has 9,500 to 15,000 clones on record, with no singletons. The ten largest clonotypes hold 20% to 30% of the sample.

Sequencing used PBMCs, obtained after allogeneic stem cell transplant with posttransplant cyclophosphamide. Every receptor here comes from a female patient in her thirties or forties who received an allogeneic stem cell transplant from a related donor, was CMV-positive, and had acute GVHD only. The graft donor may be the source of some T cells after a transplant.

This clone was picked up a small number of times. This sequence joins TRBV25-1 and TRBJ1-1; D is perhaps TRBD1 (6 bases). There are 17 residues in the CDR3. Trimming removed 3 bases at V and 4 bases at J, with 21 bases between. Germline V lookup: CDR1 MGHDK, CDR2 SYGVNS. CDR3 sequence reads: CASSDRWGRGFGTEAFF. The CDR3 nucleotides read TGTGCCAGCAGTGATCGCTGGGGGCGAGGATTCGGCACTGAAGCTTTCTTT.

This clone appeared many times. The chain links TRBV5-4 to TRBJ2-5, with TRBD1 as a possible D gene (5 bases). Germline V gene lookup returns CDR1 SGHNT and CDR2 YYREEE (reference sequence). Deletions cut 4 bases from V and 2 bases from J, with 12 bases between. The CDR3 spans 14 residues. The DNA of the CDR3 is TGTGCCAGCAGCCGCACAGGAGAACAAGAGACCCAGTACTTC. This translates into CASSRTGEQETQYF. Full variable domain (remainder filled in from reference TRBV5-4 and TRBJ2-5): ETGVTQSPTHLIKTRGQQVTLRCSSQSGHNTVSWYQQALGQGPQFIFQYYREEENGRGNFPPRFSGLQFPNYSSELNVNALELDDSALYLCASSRTGEQETQYFGPGTRLLVL.